Below are 9 T cell receptor beta chains sequenced from a single sample in a study of cytomegalovirus exposure and HLA in healthy donors. PCR employed 60 Vbeta and 13 Jbeta primers. Clones were sequenced by immunoSEQ multiplex PCR, and TCRdb holds only the in-frame ones, with some missing. The data hold 75,000 to 100,000 clones, with about four fifths observed a single time. The specimen sequenced was PBMCs. The receptors shown here come from a man aged 18 to 29 in good health and CMV-seropositive.

The rearrangement links TRBV6-6 to TRBJ2-3; TRBD1 matches 7 bases. CDR1 and CDR2 (germline): MNHNY, SVGAGI (reference sequence). The CDR3 has 14 residues. V was pared by 7 bases and J by 2 bases, with 6 bases of the junction left unmatched. CDR3: CASKSGGFTDTQYF. The CDR3 bases are TGTGCCAGCAAATCAGGGGGTTTCACAGATACGCAGTATTTT.

The rearrangement links TRBV5-4 to TRBJ1-6, with 7 bases aligning to TRBD1. Unmatched junction bases numbered 4, after V lost 4 bases and J lost 6 bases. Germline V CDR1 and CDR2: SGHNT, YYREEE (reference sequence). CDR3 length equals 14 residues. This CDR3 is CASSPGTVNSPLHF. The CDR3 DNA reads TGTGCCAGCAGCCCTGGGACAGTTAATTCACCCCTCCACTTT.

The DNA for the CDR3 is TGTGCCAGCAGCTTAGCCCGAGGAGAAAAAGTCAACCAAGAGACCCAGTACTTC. Protein: CASSLARGEKVNQETQYF. The chain is built from TRBV7-9 and TRBJ2-5; unclear D gene. Per germline, CDR1 SEHNR and CDR2 FQNEAQ (reference sequence). The CDR3 is 18 amino acids. V dropped 0 bases and J dropped 0 bases, with 17 bases sitting between them.

V and J are TRBV27 and TRBJ1-3; 7 bases are a match to TRBD1. This CDR3 comprises 14 residues. Losses at the gene ends were 3 bases for V and 4 bases for J; bases not matched to a gene: 3. Germline V gene lookup returns CDR1 MNHEY and CDR2 SMNVEV (reference sequence). CDR3 nucleotides: TGTGCCAGCAGTTTTTCGGGACAGGGAAACACCATATATTTT. Amino acid sequence: CASSFSGQGNTIYF.

This clone was picked up one time. The chain uses TRBV13 and TRBJ1-1, with D possibly being TRBD1 (5 bases). V was cut by 7 bases and J by 0 bases, with 9 bases left in between. Germline V CDR1 and CDR2: PRHDT, FYEKMQ (reference sequence). The CDR3 is 13 amino acids. Here the CDR3 reads CASMGLLNTEAFF. CDR3 DNA sequence: TGTGCCAGCATGGGACTGTTGAACACTGAAGCTTTCTTT.

V gene TRBV30 combines with J gene TRBJ1-2; 10 nucleotides align to TRBD1. CDR1 and CDR2 (germline): GTSNPN, SVGIG (reference sequence). The junction had 7 bases not matched to a gene; V was cut back by 2 bases and J by 7 bases. The CDR3 extends over 14 amino acids. Here the CDR3 DNA reads TGTGCCTGGAGTATGACAGGGGGCGCCGGTGGCTACACCTTC. Its protein is CAWSMTGGAGGYTF. Based on the CDR3 plus reference TRBV30 and TRBJ1-2, the full variable domain is SQTIHQWPATLVQPVGSPLSLECTVEGTSNPNLYWYRQAAGRGLQLLFYSVGIGQISSEVPQNLSASRPQDRQFILSSKKLLLSDSGFYLCAWSMTGGAGGYTFGSGTRLTVV.

The CDR3 is CASSPRVGRSNGYTF. Written as DNA, the CDR3 is TGTGCCAGCAGCCCCCGTGTTGGCAGGTCCAATGGCTACACCTTC. V usage is TRBV14 and J usage is TRBJ1-2; D gene ambiguous. The length of the CDR3 is 15 residues. CDR1 is SGHDN, CDR2 FVKESK, per germline. Trimming left V 4 bases short and J 6 bases short, with 18 bases between.

The V gene is TRBV4-1, the J gene TRBJ2-3, with 13 nucleotides matching TRBD2. The trim removed 0 bases at V and 6 bases at J, leaving 0 bases unmatched. This CDR3 comprises 15 residues. Germline values: CDR1 MGHRA, CDR2 YSYEKL. The CDR3: CASSQEGLAGDTQYF. The CDR3 nucleotides are TGCGCCAGCAGCCAAGAGGGACTAGCGGGGGATACGCAGTATTTT.

J is TRBJ2-1 and V is TRBV5-1; D is perhaps TRBD2 (5 bases). The CDR3 runs 13 residues. Per the germline V gene, CDR1 is SGHRS and CDR2 is YFSETQ. V was trimmed by 0 bases and J by 4 bases, leaving 5 bases between them. CDR3 coding DNA: TGCGCCAGCAGCTTGGTAGCGTACAATGAGCAGTTCTTC. It translates to CASSLVAYNEQFF.